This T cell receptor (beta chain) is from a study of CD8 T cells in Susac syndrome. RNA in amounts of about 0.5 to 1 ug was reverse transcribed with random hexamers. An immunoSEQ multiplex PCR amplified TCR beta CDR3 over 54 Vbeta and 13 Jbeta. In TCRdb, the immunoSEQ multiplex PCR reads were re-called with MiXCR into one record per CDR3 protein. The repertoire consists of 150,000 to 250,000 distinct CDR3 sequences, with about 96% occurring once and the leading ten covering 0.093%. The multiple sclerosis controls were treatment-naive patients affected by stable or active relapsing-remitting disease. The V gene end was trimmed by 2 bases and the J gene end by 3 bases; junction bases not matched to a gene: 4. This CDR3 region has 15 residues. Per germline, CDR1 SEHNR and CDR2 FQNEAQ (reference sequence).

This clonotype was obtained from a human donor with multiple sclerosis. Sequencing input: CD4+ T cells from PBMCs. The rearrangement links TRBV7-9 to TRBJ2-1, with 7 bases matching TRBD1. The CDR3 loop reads CASSLMGQSYNEQFF. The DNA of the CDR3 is TGTGCCAGCAGCTTAATGGGACAGAGCTACAATGAGCAGTTCTTC.